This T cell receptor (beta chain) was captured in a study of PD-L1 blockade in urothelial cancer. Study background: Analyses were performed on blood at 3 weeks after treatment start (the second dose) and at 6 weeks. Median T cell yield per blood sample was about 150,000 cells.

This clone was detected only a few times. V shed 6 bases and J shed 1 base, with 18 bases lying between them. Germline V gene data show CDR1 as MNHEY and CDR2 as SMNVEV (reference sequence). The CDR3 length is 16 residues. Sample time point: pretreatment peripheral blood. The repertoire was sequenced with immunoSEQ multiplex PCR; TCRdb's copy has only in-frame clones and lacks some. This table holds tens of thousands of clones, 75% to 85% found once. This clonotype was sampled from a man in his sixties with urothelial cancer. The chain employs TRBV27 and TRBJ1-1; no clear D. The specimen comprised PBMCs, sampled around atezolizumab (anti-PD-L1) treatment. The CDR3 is CASSHLRGVGNTEAFF. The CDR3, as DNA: TGTGCCAGCAGCCACCTCCGGGGAGTAGGGAACACTGAAGCTTTCTTT.